This T cell receptor (beta chain) was sequenced in a study of T cell changes during pregnancy in multiple sclerosis. Assay used: immunoSEQ multiplex PCR; TCRdb lists only in-frame clones, some missing. Of tens of thousands of clones listed, approximately 92% are singletons. The CDR3 extends over 16 amino acids. Germline loops: CDR1 LNHDA, CDR2 SQIVND (reference sequence). Germline trimming cut 5 bases from V and 8 bases from J; bases unmatched to any gene: 12. Sequences were derived from peripheral blood, sampled in the third trimester of pregnancy. The sequence came from a female donor in good health, enrolled as a control in a pregnancy study. The genes are TRBV19 and TRBJ2-3, with 11 bases lining up with TRBD2. CDR3: CASSPGTSGQYSTQYF. Here the CDR3 DNA reads TGTGCCAGTAGTCCCGGGACTAGCGGACAGTATTCTACGCAGTATTTT.